This T cell receptor beta chain came from a study of Ad26.COV2.S vaccination and SARS-CoV-2 variants (dated by TCRdb to the early 2020s). General notes on the study: Vaccine-arm donors came from COV1001, a multicentre, randomized, double-blind, placebo-controlled phase I-IIa trial of Ad26.COV2.S in healthy adults. Ad26.COV2.S was given intramuscularly at 5x10^10 or 1x10^11 viral particles, as a single shot or as two shots 56 days apart. The specificity and breadth of SARS-CoV-2-reactive T cell receptors after Ad26.COV2.S vaccination were assessed by TCRbeta repertoire sequencing. Blinding of investigators to trial group allocation was maintained during experiments and outcome assessment. Trial participants were randomized into five groups of five, in which low-dose or high-dose Ad26.COV2.S was given once or twice, or placebo was given on both occasions. A total of approximately 30 samples were included in the TCR-sequenced set, comprising roughly 19 Ad26.COV2.S vaccine recipients, 5 placebo recipients and 8 SARS-CoV-2 convalescent individuals.

Relative to germline, V is 0 bases shorter and J is 5 bases shorter, with 14 bases between their ends. The CDR3 sequence holds 15 residues, the cysteine and phenylalanine included. Only CDR3 DNA is held: 45 bases, read in frame from base 1. Reading the germline V gene gives CDR1 LGHNA and CDR2 YNFKEQ. The immunoSEQ Assay was the method used to sequence TCRbeta CDR3 regions. After extraction, genomic DNA underwent amplification by bias-controlled multiplex PCR, followed by high-throughput sequencing. Per the authors' processing: Collapsing and filtering of sequences were performed to quantify the absolute abundance of each unique TCRbeta CDR3 region. Usable DNA was measured by amplifying reference genes present in all nucleated cells, and TCRbeta template counts were normalized to that usable DNA to estimate T cell fraction. Repertoire TCRs were annotated as SARS-CoV-2-specific when V gene, CDR3 amino acid sequence and J gene were exactly matched to a known reactive TCR set. MIRA supplied the reference SARS-CoV-2 TCR set, which was filtered for enrichment in COVID-19-positive ImmuneCODE repertoires so that public or cross-reactive TCRs were removed. Drawing on the MIRA antigens, annotated TCRs were analysed further at the level of specific ORF or position within ORF. Depth was the summed frequency of annotated unique rearrangements, while breadth was defined as annotated unique rearrangements over total unique productive rearrangements. TCR breadth was compared between groups using two-sided Wilcoxon rank-sum tests. TCRdb carries this immuneACCESS record with in-frame sequences only. Its versions omit some clonotypes, under half of them owing to an unresolved V gene in the studies checked, with the rest unexplained. Clonal size and the V and J genes are those of that table, whereas D and trimming came from the DNA. Counted in this sample were 440,000 or so clones; around 90% of them appeared once. Clones ranked in the top ten supply less than 5.5% of the sample.

Turning to this clone: No antigen is known for it. No per-base quality is available; no much larger clone lies one base away.

Study-wide conclusions, independent of this receptor: Non-spike TCR breadth was comparable between vaccine and placebo recipients, consistent with the vaccine containing only spike. The study was not powered to compare responses between vaccine doses or regimens. Ad26.COV2.S recipients had higher spike-specific TCR breadth than placebo recipients (P = 0.0014). The authors noted that the TCR breadth and depth analyses may have underestimated total T cell responses. Substantial breadth of spike-specific CD8+ and CD4+ T cell responses was reported after vaccination.

Reading the label with the study, this specimen's treatment or condition is: about 20 received Ad26.COV2.S at low or high dose, single or two shots; a few received placebo; per-sample allocation not given. Repertoires of vaccine and placebo recipients were sequenced from samples collected on day 63 after the first injection. In Cohort 1b, about 27 adults aged 18-55 years were enrolled at a single site in Boston, USA, between 29 July and 7 August 2020. As a vaccine, Ad26.COV2.S was a replication-incompetent adenovirus type 26 vector that expressed a prefusion-stabilized SARS-CoV-2 spike protein derived from the original Wuhan strain.

The source is a person aged 18-65 years who received the Ad26.COV2.S COVID-19 vaccine or a placebo. The rearrangement joined TRBV4-2 to TRBJ2-7; 6 matching bases give a weak D call of TRBD1. Specimen: peripheral blood, collected in a trial of Ad26.COV2.S vaccine versus placebo. Here is the DNA: TGTGCCAGCAGCCAAGAAGGAACAGGGCCCGACGAGCAGTACTTC. This is translated as CASSQEGTGPDEQYF.